The clone carrying this TCR beta chain came up once. The antigen remains undetermined. This record comes from a study of T cells in Graves' hyperthyroidism and ophthalmopathy. Regarding the study as a whole: Prediction of ophthalmopathy progression came a median about 6 months pre-onset. Blood also carried most thyroid clonotypes expanded above 0.001.

The source material, RNA transcripts, was used to amplify TCR beta CDR3 regions. Using the HTBI primer set, a first-round RT-PCR was run on the TCR CDR3. TCRdb reanalysed the multiplex PCR reads using MiXCR and keeps one entry per CDR3 protein. The repertoire holds approximately 590,000 distinct CDR3 sequences, just over 45% seen once, with approximately 8.2% in the top ten. Stability of Graves' hyperthyroidism was defined as absent ophthalmopathy progression within 18 months. Patients were aged 18 to 65, had disease duration under 2 months, and had newly diagnosed hyperthyroidism. J gave up 7 bases and V 5 bases, and 10 bases lay outside the gene matches. The CDR3 has 14 amino acids. Per germline, CDR1 MNHNS and CDR2 SASEGT.

The TCR comes from a woman between 18 and 30 years old with Graves' hyperthyroidism. Sample: peripheral blood or thyroid tissue (not recorded which). This chain joins TRBV6-1 and TRBJ1-2; the match to TRBD1 covers 7 bases. The CDR3 loop reads CASSSQQGFRGYTF. The CDR3, as DNA: TGTGCCAGCAGTAGTCAACAGGGGTTCCGTGGCTACACCTTC.